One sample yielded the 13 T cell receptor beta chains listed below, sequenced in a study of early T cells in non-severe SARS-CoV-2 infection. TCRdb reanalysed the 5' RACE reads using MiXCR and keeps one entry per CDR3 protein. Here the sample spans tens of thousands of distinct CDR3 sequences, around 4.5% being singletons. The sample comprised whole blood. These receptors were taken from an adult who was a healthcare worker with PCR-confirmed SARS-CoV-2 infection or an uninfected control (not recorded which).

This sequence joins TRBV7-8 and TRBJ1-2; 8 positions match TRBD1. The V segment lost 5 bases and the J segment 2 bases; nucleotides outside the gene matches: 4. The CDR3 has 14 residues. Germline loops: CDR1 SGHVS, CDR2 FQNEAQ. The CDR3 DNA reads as TGTGCCAGCAGCCCCACAGGGGGGAACTATGGCTACACCTTC. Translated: CASSPTGGNYGYTF.

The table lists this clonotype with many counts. The CDR3 sequence: CASSQISGNTDTQYF. The DNA of the CDR3 is TGCGCCAGCAGCCAAATTAGCGGGAACACAGATACGCAGTATTTT. The chain couples TRBV4-3 to TRBJ2-3; TRBD2 agrees at 8 bases. The CDR3 has 15 amino acids. Germline V gives CDR1 LGHNA, CDR2 YSLEER. The V gene end was trimmed by 2 bases and the J gene end by 2 bases; junction bases not matched to a gene: 3.

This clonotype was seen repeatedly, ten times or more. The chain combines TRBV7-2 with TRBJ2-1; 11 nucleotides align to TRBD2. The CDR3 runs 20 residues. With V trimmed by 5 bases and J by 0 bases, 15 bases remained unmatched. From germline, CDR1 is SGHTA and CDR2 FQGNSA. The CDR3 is CASSPGLAGRLSSSYNEQFF. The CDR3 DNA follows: TGTGCCAGCAGCCCCGGACTAGCGGGCCGACTCTCTAGCTCCTACAATGAGCAGTTCTTC.

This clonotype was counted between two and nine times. CDR3 loop: CASSHYYEQYF. CDR3 nucleotide sequence: TGTGCCAGCAGCCACTACTACGAGCAGTACTTC. This chain joins TRBV11-2 and TRBJ2-7; no definite D call. The V gene lost 5 bases and the J gene lost 3 bases, with 5 bases spanning the gap. From germline, CDR1 is SGHAT and CDR2 FQNNGV. This CDR3 has 11 amino acids.

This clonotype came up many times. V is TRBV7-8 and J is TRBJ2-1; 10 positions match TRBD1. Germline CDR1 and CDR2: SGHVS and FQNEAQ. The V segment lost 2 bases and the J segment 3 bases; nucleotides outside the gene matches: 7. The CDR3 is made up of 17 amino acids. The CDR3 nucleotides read TGTGCCAGCAGCTTAATCCCCGGGACAGGGGACTACAATGAGCAGTTCTTC. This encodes CASSLIPGTGDYNEQFF.

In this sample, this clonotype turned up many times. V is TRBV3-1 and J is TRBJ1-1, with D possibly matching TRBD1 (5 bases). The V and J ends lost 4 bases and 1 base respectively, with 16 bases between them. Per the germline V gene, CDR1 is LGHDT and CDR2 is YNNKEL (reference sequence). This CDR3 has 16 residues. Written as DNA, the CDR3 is TGTGCCAGCAGCCCCTTTGGGGCAGGGACGAACACTGAAGCTTTCTTT. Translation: CASSPFGAGTNTEAFF.

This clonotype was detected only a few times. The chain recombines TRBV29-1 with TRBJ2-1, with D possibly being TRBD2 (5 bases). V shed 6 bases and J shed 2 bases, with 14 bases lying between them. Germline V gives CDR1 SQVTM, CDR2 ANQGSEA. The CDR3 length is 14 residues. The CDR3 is CSVNPGSAYNEQFF. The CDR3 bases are TGCAGCGTGAACCCGGGATCCGCCTACAATGAGCAGTTCTTC.

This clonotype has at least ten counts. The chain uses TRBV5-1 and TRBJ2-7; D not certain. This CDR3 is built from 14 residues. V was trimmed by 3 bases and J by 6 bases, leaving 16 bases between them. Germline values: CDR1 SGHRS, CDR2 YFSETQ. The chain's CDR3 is CASSSPGVWAEQYF. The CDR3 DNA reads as TGCGCCAGCAGCTCACCCGGAGTGTGGGCCGAGCAGTACTTC.

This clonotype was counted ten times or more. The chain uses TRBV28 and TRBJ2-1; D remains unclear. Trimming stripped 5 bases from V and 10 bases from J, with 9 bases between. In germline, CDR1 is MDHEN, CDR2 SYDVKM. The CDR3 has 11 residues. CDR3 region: CASSNPREQFF. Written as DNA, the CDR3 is TGTGCCAGCAGTAATCCAAGGGAGCAGTTCTTC.

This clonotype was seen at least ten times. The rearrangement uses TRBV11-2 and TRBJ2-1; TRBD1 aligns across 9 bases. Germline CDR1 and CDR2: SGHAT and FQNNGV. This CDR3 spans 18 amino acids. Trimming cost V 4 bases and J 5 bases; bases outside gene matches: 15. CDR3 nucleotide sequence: TGTGCCAGCAGCTCTACCCCCACCGGGACAGGGAAGGACAATGAGCAGTTCTTC. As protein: CASSSTPTGTGKDNEQFF.

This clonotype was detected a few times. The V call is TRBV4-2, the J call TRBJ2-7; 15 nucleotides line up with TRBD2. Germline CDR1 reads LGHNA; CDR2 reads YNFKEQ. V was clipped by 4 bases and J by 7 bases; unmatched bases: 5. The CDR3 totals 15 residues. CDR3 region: CASSPGLAGGGEQYF. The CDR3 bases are TGTGCCAGCAGCCCGGGACTAGCGGGAGGAGGGGAGCAGTACTTC.

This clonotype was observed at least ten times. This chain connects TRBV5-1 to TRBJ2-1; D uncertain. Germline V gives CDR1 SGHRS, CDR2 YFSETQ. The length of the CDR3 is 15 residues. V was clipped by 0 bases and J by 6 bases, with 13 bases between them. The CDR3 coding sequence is TGCGCCAGCAGCTTGGGGGGTTTCGACCTCAATGAGCAGTTCTTC. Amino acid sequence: CASSLGGFDLNEQFF.

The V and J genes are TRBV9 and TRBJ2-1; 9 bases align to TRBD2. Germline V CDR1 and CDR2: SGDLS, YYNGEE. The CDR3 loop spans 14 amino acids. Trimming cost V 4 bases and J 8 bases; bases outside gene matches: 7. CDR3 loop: CASSLAGTEYEQFF. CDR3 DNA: TGTGCCAGCAGCCTAGCGGGAACGGAATATGAGCAGTTCTTC.